A selection of T cell receptor beta chains follows, all from one sample in a study of T cell responses to AZD1222 COVID-19 vaccine. The protocol was immunoSEQ multiplex PCR, while the TCRdb copy is restricted to in-frame clones and leaves out a portion. The sample consists of 150,000 to 200,000 clones, 94% of them appearing once. Sequencing used peripheral blood, obtained on day 0 of AZD1222 vaccination. These receptors came from an adult in good health. Both conserved end residues are part of each CDR3. A D gene is named only where the DNA matches it firmly. For some rows the clone size is stated as once, few or many, or as a class when expanded; others skip it.

>TRBJ2-1|TRBV5-1|TRBD1|.
TGCGCCAGCAGCTTACAGACAGGGCTGCTGGGGAATGAGCAGTTCTTC
CASSLQTGLLGNEQFF
>TRBJ2-3|TRBV7-9|.|.
TGTGCCAGCAGCCCGCCTGGGGGCCCTAGCACAGATACGCAGTATTTT
CASSPPGGPSTDTQYF
>TRBJ1-5|TRBV28|.|.
TGTGCCAGCACAAGCAATCAGCCCCAGCATTTT
CASTSNQPQHF
>TRBJ2-2|TRBV6-4|TRBD1|.
TGTGCCAGTTCCGGGACAGGGGACACCGGGGAGCTGTTTTTT
CASSGTGDTGELFF
>TRBJ2-7|TRBV27|TRBD2|.
TGTGCCAGCAGTTTATGGATTAGCGGGGGGTCCTACGAGCAGTACTTC
CASSLWISGGSYEQYF
>TRBJ2-5|TRBV12-3/TRBV12-4|TRBD2|.
TGTGCCAGCAGTTTCGGGGAGGGGGAGACCCAGTACTTC
CASSFGEGETQYF
>TRBJ1-3|TRBV5-8|TRBD1|.
TGTGCCAGCAGCTCGGGGACAGGGACCTCTGGAAACACCATATATTTT
CASSSGTGTSGNTIYF
>TRBJ1-3|TRBV28|TRBD1|.
TGTGCCAGCAGACCCCCAGGGGGCAGAGGTAACACCATATATTTT
CASRPPGGRGNTIYF
>TRBJ1-4|TRBV9|.|.
TGTGCCAGCAGCGTAGCTACCGGTAATGAAAAACTGTTTTTT
CASSVATGNEKLFF
>TRBJ2-3|TRBV7-3|.|.
TGTGCCAGCAGCTTAACTAGCGGAGGGAACACAGATACGCAGTATTTT
CASSLTSGGNTDTQYF
>TRBJ2-1|TRBV6-2/TRBV6-3|.|.
TGTGCCAGCAGTTACGGAGGTTTAGAGTTCTTC
CASSYGGLEFF
>TRBJ2-1|TRBV9|.|.
TGTGCCAGCAGCTCAAGTAGCGCCCTCCCGGGAGATAGTGCCTACAATGAGCAGTTCTTC
CASSSSSALPGDSAYNEQFF
>TRBJ2-3|TRBV12-3/TRBV12-4|.|.
TGTGCCAGCGCCGTGGAGGATACGCAGTATTTT
CASAVEDTQYF
>TRBJ2-7|TRBV9|TRBD2|.
TGTGCCAGCAGCGTTATAGGAGGCGGGAGTGTCGACGAGCAGTACTTC
CASSVIGGGSVDEQYF
>TRBJ1-1|TRBV9|.|.
TGTGCCAGCAGCGTAGACGTGAACACTGAAGCTTTCTTT
CASSVDVNTEAFF
>TRBJ2-2|TRBV6-5|TRBD1|.
TGTGCCAGCAGCCGCGGGACAGGGAACACCGGGGAGCTGTTTTTT
CASSRGTGNTGELFF
>TRBJ2-5|TRBV7-8|.|.
TGTGCCAGCAGCCCCCGGGGTCAACCGTACCAAGAGACCCAGTACTTC
CASSPRGQPYQETQYF
>TRBJ1-2|TRBV5-6|.|once
TGTGCCAGCAGCCGGGAAGGGGACTGGGATATAGTGGGCTACACCTTC
CASSREGDWDIVGYTF
>TRBJ1-5|TRBV6-5|TRBD1|.
TGTGCCAGCAGCTTCCGGACAGGAGGCAATCAGCCCCAGCATTTT
CASSFRTGGNQPQHF
>TRBJ1-1|TRBV3-1/TRBV3-2|TRBD1|.
TGTGCCAGCAGACAGGGACAGGTAAGCACTGAAGCTTTCTTT
CASRQGQVSTEAFF
>TRBJ1-4|TRBV7-9|.|.
TGTGCCAGCAGCTTCGACAGTTCCTCGAATGAAAAACTGTTTTTT
CASSFDSSSNEKLFF
>TRBJ2-1|TRBV18|.|.
TGTGCCAGCTCACCACCGAACAGGGCCACCTACAATGAGCAGTTCTTC
CASSPPNRATYNEQFF
>TRBJ1-2|TRBV9|.|.
TGTGCCAGCAGCGTAGCCCCACATCGTAAGGCTAACTATGGCTACACCTTC
CASSVAPHRKANYGYTF
>TRBJ1-5|TRBV30|.|.
TGTGCCTGGAGTGTGGCAGGGGCTGGTCAGCCCCAGCATTTT
CAWSVAGAGQPQHF